This TCR beta chain was identified during a study of T-cell memory formation after mild COVID-19. The CDR3 sequence is 17 residues long. J gave up 5 bases and V 0 bases, and 9 bases lay outside the gene matches. Germline V gene lookup returns CDR1 SGHVS and CDR2 FQNEAQ. MiXCR was run by TCRdb on the 5' RACE reads, yielding one entry per CDR3 protein. The top ten hold more than 8% of the sample, which has 470,000 or so distinct CDR3 sequences, around 20% seen once. This clonotype turned up a few times. This chain links TRBV7-8 with TRBJ2-5; TRBD2 matches 10 bases. The sample comprised PBMCs or a T cell subset sorted from them (not recorded which). This clonotype was sampled from an adult woman who had mild COVID-19 (a few samples of this study predate the infection). Cell type and time point are not known. Here the CDR3 DNA reads TGTGCCAGCAGCTTAGCCTTTAGCGGGGGGCATCAGGAGACCCAGTACTTC. It codes for CASSLAFSGGHQETQYF.